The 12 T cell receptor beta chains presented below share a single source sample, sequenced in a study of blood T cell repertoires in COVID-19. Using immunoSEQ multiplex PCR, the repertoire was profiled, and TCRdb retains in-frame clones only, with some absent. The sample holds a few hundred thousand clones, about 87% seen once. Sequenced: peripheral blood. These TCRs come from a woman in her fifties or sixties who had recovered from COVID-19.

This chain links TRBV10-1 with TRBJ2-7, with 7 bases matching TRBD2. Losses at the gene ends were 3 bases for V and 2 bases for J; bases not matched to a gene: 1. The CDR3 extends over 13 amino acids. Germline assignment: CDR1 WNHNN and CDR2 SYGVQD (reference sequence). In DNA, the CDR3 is TGCGCCAGCAGTGAAAGCGGGGCCTACGAGCAGTACTTC. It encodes CASSESGAYEQYF.

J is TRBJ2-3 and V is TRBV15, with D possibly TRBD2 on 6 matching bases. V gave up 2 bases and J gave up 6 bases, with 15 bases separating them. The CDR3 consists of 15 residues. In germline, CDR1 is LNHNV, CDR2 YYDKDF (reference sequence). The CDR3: CATSRSSRGTDTQYF. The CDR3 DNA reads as TGTGCCACCAGCAGATCTTCTCGGGGGACTGATACGCAGTATTTT.

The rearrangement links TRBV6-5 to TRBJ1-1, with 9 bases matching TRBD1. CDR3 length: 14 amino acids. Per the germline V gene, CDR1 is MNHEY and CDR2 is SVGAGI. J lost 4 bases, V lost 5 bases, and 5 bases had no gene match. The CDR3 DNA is TGTGCCAGCAGTAGCTGGGACAGGGTCACTGAAGCTTTCTTT. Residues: CASSSWDRVTEAFF.

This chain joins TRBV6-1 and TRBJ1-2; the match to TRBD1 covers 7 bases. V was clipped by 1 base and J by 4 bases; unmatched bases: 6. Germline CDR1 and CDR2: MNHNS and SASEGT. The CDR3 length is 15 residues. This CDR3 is CASSEGQGSIYGYTF. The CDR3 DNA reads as TGTGCCAGCAGTGAAGGACAGGGATCTATCTATGGCTACACCTTC.

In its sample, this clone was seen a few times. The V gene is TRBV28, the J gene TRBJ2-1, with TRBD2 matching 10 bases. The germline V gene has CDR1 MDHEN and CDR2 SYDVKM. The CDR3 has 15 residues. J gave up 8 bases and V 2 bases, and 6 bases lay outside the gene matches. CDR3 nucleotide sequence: TGTGCCAGCAGTTTACCTAGCGGGGGAAGGCATGAGCAGTTCTTC. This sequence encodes CASSLPSGGRHEQFF.

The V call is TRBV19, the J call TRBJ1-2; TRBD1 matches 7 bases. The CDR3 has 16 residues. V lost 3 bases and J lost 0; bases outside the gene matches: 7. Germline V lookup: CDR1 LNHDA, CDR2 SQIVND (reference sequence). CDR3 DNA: TGTGCCAGTAGTATGGGACAGAAAAACACTAACTATGGCTACACCTTC. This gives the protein CASSMGQKNTNYGYTF.

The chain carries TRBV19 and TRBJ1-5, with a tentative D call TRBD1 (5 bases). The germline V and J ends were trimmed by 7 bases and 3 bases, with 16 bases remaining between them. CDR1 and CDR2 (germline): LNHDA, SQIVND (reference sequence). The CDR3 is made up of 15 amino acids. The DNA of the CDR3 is TGTGCCAGTATTAAGGAGGGGAGGGTCAATCAGCCCCAGCATTTT. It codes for CASIKEGRVNQPQHF.

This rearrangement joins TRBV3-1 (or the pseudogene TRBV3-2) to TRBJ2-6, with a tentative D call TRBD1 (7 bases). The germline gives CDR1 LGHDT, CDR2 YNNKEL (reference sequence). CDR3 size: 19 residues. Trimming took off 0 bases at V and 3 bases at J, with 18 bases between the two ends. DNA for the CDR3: TGTGCCAGCAGCCAAGATGAAAAGGGGGCGGGGCATGGGGCCAACGTCCTGACTTTC. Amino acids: CASSQDEKGAGHGANVLTF.

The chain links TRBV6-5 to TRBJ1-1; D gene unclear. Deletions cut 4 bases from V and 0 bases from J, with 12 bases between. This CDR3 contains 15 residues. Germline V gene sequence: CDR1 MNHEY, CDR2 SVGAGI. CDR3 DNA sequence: TGTGCCAGCAGTTTTTTTGGGCCTCTGAACACTGAAGCTTTCTTT. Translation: CASSFFGPLNTEAFF.

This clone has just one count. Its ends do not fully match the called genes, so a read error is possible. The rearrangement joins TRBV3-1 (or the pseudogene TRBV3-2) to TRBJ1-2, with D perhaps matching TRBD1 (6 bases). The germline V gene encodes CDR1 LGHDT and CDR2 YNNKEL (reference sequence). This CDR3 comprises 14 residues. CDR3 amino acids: CASELGGQNYGYTF. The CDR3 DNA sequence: TGTGCCAGCGAGCTCGGGGGGCAGAACTACGGCTACACCTTC.

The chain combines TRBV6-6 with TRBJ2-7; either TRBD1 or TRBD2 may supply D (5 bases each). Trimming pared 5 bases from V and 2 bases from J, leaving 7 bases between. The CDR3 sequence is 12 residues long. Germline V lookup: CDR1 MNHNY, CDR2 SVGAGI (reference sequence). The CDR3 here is CASSRGAYEQYF. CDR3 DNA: TGTGCCAGCAGTCGGGGCGCCTACGAGCAGTACTTC.

Here the CDR3 reads CASSDSTGGDGYTF. CDR3 DNA: TGTGCCAGCAGTGACAGCACAGGGGGCGATGGCTACACCTTC. The J gene is TRBJ1-2, the V gene TRBV6-4; 9 bases align to TRBD1. From germline, CDR1 is MRHNA and CDR2 SNTAGT. The CDR3 is 14 residues long. V was clipped by 2 bases and J by 6 bases; unmatched bases: 4.